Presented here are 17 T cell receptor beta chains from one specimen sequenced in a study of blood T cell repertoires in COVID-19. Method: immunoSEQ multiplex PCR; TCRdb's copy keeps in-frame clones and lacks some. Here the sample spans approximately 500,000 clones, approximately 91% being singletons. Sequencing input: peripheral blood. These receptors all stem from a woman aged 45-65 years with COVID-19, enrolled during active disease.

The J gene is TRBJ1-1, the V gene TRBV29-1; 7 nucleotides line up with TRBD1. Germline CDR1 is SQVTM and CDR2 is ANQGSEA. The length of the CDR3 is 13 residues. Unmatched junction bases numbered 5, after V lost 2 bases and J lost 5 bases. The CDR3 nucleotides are TGCAGCGTTGAACAGGGGGAGGATACTGAAGCTTTCTTT. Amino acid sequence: CSVEQGEDTEAFF.

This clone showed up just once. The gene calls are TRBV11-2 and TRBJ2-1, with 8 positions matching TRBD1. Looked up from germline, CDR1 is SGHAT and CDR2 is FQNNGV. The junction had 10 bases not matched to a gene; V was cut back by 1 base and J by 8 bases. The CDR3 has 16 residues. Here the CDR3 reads CASSLGGWGQAYEQFF. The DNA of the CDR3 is TGTGCCAGCAGCTTAGGGGGCTGGGGACAGGCCTATGAGCAGTTCTTC.

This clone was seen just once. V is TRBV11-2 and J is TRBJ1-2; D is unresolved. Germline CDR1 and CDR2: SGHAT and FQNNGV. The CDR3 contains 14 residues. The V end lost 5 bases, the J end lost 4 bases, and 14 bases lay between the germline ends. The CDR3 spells CASSPSGKAYGYTF. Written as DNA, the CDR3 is TGTGCCAGCAGCCCCTCAGGAAAGGCCTATGGCTACACCTTC. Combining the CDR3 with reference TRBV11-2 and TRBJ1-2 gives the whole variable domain EAGVAQSPRYKIIEKRQSVAFWCNPISGHATLYWYQQILGQGPKLLIQFQNNGVVDDSQLPKDRFSAERLKGVDSTLKIQPAKLEDSAVYLCASSPSGKAYGYTFGSGTRLTVV.

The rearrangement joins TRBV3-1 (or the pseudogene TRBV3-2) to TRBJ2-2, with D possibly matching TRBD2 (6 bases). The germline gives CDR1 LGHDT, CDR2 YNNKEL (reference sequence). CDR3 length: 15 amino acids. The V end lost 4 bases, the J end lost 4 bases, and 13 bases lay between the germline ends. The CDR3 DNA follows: TGTGCCAGCAGCCCGTCCGGGACTGTCACCGGGGAGCTGTTTTTT. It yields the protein CASSPSGTVTGELFF.

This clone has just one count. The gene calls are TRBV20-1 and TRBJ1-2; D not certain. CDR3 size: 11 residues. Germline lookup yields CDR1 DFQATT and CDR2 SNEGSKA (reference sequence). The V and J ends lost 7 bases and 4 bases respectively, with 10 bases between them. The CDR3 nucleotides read TGCAGTGTCTCAGGCCCCTATGGCTACACCTTC. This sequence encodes CSVSGPYGYTF.

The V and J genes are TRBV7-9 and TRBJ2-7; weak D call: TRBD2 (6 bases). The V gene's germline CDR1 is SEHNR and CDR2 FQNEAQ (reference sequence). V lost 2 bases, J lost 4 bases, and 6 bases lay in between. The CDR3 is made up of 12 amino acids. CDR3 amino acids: CASSLLAYEQYF. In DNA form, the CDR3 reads TGTGCCAGCAGCTTACTAGCGTACGAGCAGTACTTC.

CDR3 bases: TGTGCCAGCAGCTCCGGGGTATCCAATCAGCCCCAGCATTTT. This translates into CASSSGVSNQPQHF. This chain links TRBV13 with TRBJ1-5; D uncertain. The CDR3 is 14 amino acids. Germline CDR1 reads PRHDT; CDR2 reads FYEKMQ (reference sequence). V was cut by 4 bases and J by 3 bases, with 10 bases left in between.

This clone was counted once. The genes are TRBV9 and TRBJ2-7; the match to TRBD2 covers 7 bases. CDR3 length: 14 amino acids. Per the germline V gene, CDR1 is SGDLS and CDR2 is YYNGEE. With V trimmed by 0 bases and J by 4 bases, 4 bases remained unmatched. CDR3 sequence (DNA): TGTGCCAGCAGCGTAGCGGGTAGCGGGTACGAGCAGTACTTC. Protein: CASSVAGSGYEQYF.

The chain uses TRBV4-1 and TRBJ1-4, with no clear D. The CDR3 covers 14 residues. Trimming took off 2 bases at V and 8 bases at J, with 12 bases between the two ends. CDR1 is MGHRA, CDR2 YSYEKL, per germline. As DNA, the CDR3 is TGCGCCAGCAGCCAATCCAGGATTGGCGAAAAACTGTTTTTT. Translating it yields CASSQSRIGEKLFF.

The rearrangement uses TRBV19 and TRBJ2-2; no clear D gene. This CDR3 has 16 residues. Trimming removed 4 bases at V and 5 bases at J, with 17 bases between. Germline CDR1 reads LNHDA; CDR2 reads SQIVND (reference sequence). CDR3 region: CASSTRPDLLTGELFF. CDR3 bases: TGTGCCAGTAGTACTCGTCCTGACCTACTAACCGGGGAGCTGTTTTTT. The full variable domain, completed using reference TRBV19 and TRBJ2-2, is DGGITQSPKYLFRKEGQNVTLSCEQNLNHDAMYWYRQDPGQGLRLIYYSQIVNDFQKGDIAEGYSVSREKKESFPLTVTSAQKNPTAFYLCASSTRPDLLTGELFFGEGSRLTVL.

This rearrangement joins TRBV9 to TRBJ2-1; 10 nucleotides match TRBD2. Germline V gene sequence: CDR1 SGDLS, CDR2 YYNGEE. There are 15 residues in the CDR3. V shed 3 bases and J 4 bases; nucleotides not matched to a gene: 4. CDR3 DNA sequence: TGTGCCAGCAGCGCCGGGACTAGCGTTTACAATGAGCAGTTCTTC. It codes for CASSAGTSVYNEQFF.

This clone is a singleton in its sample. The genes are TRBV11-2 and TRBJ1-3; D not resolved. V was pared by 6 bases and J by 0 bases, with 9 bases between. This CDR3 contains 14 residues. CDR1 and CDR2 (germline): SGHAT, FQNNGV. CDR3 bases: TGTGCCAGCAGTCCCGGGATCTCTGGAAACACCATATATTTT. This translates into CASSPGISGNTIYF.

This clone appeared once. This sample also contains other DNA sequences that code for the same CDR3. CDR3 loop: CASSQAYSYEQYF. In DNA form, the CDR3 reads TGTGCCAGCAGCCAAGCCTACAGTTACGAGCAGTACTTC. V gene TRBV3-1 (or the pseudogene TRBV3-2) combines with J gene TRBJ2-7; D gene ambiguous. The V gene's germline CDR1 is LGHDT and CDR2 YNNKEL (reference sequence). The CDR3 covers 13 residues. The ends were cut back, 1 base at V and 4 bases at J, with 8 bases in the middle.

The CDR3, as DNA: TGTGCCAGCAGCCCGAGCCTCCCTGATCTGGGGGGGAGACCCTACGAGCAGTACTTC. It codes for CASSPSLPDLGGRPYEQYF. The chain uses TRBV11-2 and TRBJ2-7; the match to TRBD2 covers 7 bases. There are 19 residues in the CDR3. The V gene end was trimmed by 5 bases and the J gene end by 2 bases; junction bases not matched to a gene: 21. Germline assignment: CDR1 SGHAT and CDR2 FQNNGV.

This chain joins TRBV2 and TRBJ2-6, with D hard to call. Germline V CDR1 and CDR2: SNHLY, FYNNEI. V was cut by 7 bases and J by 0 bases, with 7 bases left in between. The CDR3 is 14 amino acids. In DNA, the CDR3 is TGTGCCAGCATTGAGAGCTCTGGGGCCAACGTCCTGACTTTC. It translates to CASIESSGANVLTF.

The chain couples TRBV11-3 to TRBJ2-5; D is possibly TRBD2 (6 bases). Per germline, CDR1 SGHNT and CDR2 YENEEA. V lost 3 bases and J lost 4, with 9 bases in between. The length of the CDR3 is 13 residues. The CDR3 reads CASSLGGGETQYF. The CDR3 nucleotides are TGTGCCAGCAGCTTGGGGGGAGGAGAGACCCAGTACTTC.

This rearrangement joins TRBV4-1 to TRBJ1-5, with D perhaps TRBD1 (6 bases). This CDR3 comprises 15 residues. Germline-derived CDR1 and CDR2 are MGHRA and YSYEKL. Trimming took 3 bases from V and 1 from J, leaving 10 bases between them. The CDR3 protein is CASSHPTGSNQPQHF. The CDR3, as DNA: TGCGCCAGCAGCCACCCTACAGGGAGCAATCAGCCCCAGCATTTT.